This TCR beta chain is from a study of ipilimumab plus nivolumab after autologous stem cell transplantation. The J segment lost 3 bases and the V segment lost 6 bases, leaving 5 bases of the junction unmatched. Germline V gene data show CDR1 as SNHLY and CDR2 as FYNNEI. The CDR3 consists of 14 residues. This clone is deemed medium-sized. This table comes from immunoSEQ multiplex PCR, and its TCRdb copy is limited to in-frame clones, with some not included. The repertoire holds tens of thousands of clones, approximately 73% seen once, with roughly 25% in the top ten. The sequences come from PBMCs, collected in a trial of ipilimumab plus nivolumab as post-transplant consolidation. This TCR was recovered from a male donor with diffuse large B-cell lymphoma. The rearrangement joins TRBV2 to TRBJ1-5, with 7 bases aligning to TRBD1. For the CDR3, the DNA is TGTGCCAGCAGCGTAACAGGGGTCAATCAGCCCCAGCATTTT. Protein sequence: CASSVTGVNQPQHF.